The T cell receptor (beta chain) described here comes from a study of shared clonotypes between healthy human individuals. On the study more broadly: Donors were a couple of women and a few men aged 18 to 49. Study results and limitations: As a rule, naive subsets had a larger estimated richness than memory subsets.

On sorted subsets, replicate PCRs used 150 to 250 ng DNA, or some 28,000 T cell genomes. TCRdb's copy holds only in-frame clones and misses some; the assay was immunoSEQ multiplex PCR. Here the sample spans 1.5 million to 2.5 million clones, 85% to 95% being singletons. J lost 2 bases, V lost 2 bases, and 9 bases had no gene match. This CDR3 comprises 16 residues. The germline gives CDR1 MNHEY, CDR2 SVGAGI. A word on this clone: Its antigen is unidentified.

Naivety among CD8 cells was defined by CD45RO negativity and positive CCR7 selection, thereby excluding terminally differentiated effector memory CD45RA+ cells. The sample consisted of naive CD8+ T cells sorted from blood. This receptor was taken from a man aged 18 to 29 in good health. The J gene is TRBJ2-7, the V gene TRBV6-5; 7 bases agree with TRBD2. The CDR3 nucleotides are TGTGCCAGCAGTTACGAGACTAGCTGGGTCCCCTACGAGCAGTACTTC. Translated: CASSYETSWVPYEQYF.